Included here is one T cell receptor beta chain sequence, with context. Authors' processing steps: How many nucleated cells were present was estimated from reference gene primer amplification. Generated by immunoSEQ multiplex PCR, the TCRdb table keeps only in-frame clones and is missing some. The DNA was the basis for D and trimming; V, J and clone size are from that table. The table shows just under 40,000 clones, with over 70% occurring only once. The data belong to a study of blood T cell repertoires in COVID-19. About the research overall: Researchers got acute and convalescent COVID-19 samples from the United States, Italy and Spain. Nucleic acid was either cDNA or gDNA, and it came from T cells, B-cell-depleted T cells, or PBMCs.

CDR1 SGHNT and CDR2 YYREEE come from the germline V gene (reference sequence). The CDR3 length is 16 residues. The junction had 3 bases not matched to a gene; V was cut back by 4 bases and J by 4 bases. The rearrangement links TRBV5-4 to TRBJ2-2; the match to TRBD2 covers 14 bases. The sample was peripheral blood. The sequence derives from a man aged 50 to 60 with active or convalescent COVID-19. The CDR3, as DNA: TGTGCCAGCAGCCAAGGGACTAGCGGGAGCACCGGGGAGCTGTTTTTT. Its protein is CASSQGTSGSTGELFF.